This TCR beta chain was recovered during a study of blood T cell repertoires in COVID-19. Per the original methods: Cell counts per sample came from amplifying reference gene primers. Using immunoSEQ multiplex PCR, the repertoire was profiled, and TCRdb retains in-frame clones only, with some absent. V, J and clone size are those of that table, while D and trimming were read from the DNA. The sample lists around 230,000 clones, around 86% occurring once. This CDR3 region has 13 residues. Germline V gives CDR1 SQVTM, CDR2 ANQGSEA. V gave up 6 bases and J gave up 1 base, with 9 bases separating them. The sequence derives from a man under 40 who had recovered from COVID-19. Sequences were obtained from peripheral blood. The rearrangement joins TRBV29-1 to TRBJ2-2, with D maybe TRBD2 (6 bases). CDR3: CSVKGLNTGELFF. Written as DNA, the CDR3 is TGCAGCGTCAAGGGACTGAACACCGGGGAGCTGTTTTTT.